The present entry profiles one TCR beta chain with its context. Its antigen is not known. TCRdb keeps only in-frame clones here, not all; method: immunoSEQ multiplex PCR. The top ten hold about 5% of the sample, which has tens of thousands of clones, about 90% seen once. The J segment lost 4 bases and the V segment lost 4 bases, leaving 5 bases of the junction unmatched. Per germline, CDR1 SGHTA and CDR2 FQGNSA. The CDR3 sequence is 14 residues long. The source of the sample is a study of T cell responses to AZD1222 COVID-19 vaccine. At the level of the study: Second-dose recipients at about 4 or about 12 weeks were treated as one pooled group. Study observations and caveats: Donors, mostly white British, included more females; clonal diversity was possibly underestimated. An increase in Spike-specific TCR breadth and depth was observed after two AZD1222 doses. Of spike-specific TCRs, nearly half reportedly target regions left unmutated in variants.

J is TRBJ1-2 and V is TRBV7-2; 8 nucleotides align to TRBD1. The sequenced sample was peripheral blood, obtained on day 0 of AZD1222 vaccination. The receptor was isolated from an adult in good health. DNA for the CDR3: TGTGCCAGCAGCTACGGACAGGGCCCCTATGGCTACACCTTC. This sequence encodes CASSYGQGPYGYTF.